This T cell receptor beta chain was sequenced for a study of molecular identifiers for immune sequencing clone quantification. Study findings and constraints: Naive cells had under 1% of molecules in clones above 20 RNA copies, effectors over 99%.

To note about this clonotype: Its antigen remains unidentified.

The CDR3 consists of 20 residues. Germline-derived CDR1 and CDR2 are SQVTM and ANQGSEA. V trimming: 6 bases; J trimming: 0 bases; junction bases outside the gene matches: 20. As CD8+CD4-CCR7+CD45RA+ cells, naive CD8 T cells were sorted. Preparation of the bulk TCR libraries relied on previously described methods and listed TCR primers. One entry per CDR3 protein, called by TCRdb with MiXCR from the PCR reads. Of about half a million distinct CDR3 sequences listed, about a quarter are singletons. The chain uses TRBV29-1 and TRBJ2-1, with 10 nucleotides matching TRBD2. The clonotype originates from a human donor in good health. Some libraries in this study had Jurkat cell RNA spiked in. What was sequenced was naive CD8+ T cells from blood, with Jurkat cell RNA spiked in. Subset defined: FACS-sorted CD8+CD4-CCR7+CD45RA+ naive T cells. Here the CDR3 reads CSVQSWTGTSATSSYNEQFF. The CDR3 nucleotides read TGCAGCGTCCAATCCTGGACCGGGACTAGCGCGACAAGCTCCTACAATGAGCAGTTCTTC.